Only one count was recorded for the clone carrying this T cell receptor (beta chain). Its antigen is unidentified. Sequenced by immunoSEQ multiplex PCR; TCRdb stores in-frame clones only, minus some. The sample consists of 50,000 to 70,000 clones, less than 85% of them appearing once. The sample originates from a study of OX40 agonist ivuxolimab in advanced cancers. Germline trimming cut 8 bases from V and 0 bases from J; bases unmatched to any gene: 13. Germline V CDR1 and CDR2: LGHNA, YNFKEQ. The length of the CDR3 is 17 residues. General observations from the study: Blood T cells, both CD4+ and CD8+, expanded clonally by week 6 at 0.1 to 3.0 mg/kg. CD4+ T cells averaged fewer expanded clones than CD8+ T cells. Partial responders at 0.1-3.0 mg/kg had among the lowest clonal expansion.

The rearrangement links TRBV4-2 to TRBJ1-3, with 7 bases aligning to TRBD1. This sequence originates from an adult with an advanced solid tumor such as melanoma, head and neck, liver or kidney cancer. This specimen was CD4+ or CD8+ T cells sorted from blood, taken in a trial of the OX40 agonist ivuxolimab. The CDR3 here is CASGGLKQGRSGNTIYF. The CDR3, as DNA: TGTGCCAGCGGAGGACTTAAACAGGGGCGCTCTGGAAACACCATATATTTT.